This TCR beta chain was captured by sequencing in a study of shared clonotypes between healthy human individuals. Genomic DNA (from each subset) was split evenly across several immunoSEQ plates. Sorted-subset replicate PCR reactions contained approximately 190 ng DNA, corresponding to some 29,000 T cell genomes. As processed by the authors: Filtering differed, since immunoSEQ gave only junction sequences and no quality scores. Sequencing was performed with immunoSEQ multiplex PCR; in TCRdb, only in-frame clones are kept and a portion is missing. V, J and clone size are those of that table, while D and trimming were read from the DNA. The sample lists around 2.5 million clones, approximately 93% occurring once. Trimming removed 3 bases at V and 7 bases at J, with 22 bases between. CDR3 size: 17 residues. In germline, CDR1 is SGDLS, CDR2 YYNGEE.

This chain connects TRBV9 to TRBJ1-4, with TRBD1 as a possible D gene (5 bases). Sequencing was carried out using naive CD4+ T cells from PBMCs. Subset of the sample: CD45RA+ positively selected. The sequence was collected from a man aged 18 to 29 in good health. Some clones in this sample may be carry-over from other donors' samples. The CDR3 here is CASSGGGPAGAGEKLFF. In DNA form, the CDR3 reads TGTGCCAGCAGCGGGGGGGGACCCGCCGGCGCGGGTGAAAAACTGTTTTTT.